The clone carrying this T cell receptor beta chain was counted a few times. No antigen is known for it. Data came from immunoSEQ multiplex PCR; TCRdb stores just in-frame clones and leaves some out. Of 90,000 to 110,000 clones in the sample, roughly nine tenths were seen once. This sample is drawn from a study of T cell responses to AZD1222 COVID-19 vaccine. Points from the study as a whole: Seropositive at baseline were only a handful of AZD1222 recipients.

Second doses at about 4 or about 12 weeks were pooled. Per germline, CDR1 SGHAT and CDR2 FQNNGV. The CDR3 loop spans 15 amino acids. The ends were cut back, 0 bases at V and 4 bases at J, with 13 bases in the middle. The chain joins TRBV11-2 to TRBJ2-7; D is uncertain. The source is an adult who received the AZD1222 COVID-19 vaccine. The sample in question was peripheral blood, obtained 28 days after the second AZD1222 dose. CDR3 sequence reads: CASSLDYQIVYEQYF. CDR3 in DNA: TGTGCCAGCAGCTTAGATTACCAGATTGTATACGAGCAGTACTTC.